This T cell receptor beta chain was recovered during a study of T cell repertoires in aging, cancer and after chemotherapy (dated by TCRdb to between 2019 and 2020). Turning to the overall study: Six donor age groups were covered, ranging from 30 or younger up to 70 or older, and each group contained at least three individuals. TCR repertoires from healthy donor controls were recorded over periods of several months to years and showed clear clonal overlap between repeated samplings. In total, the full dataset held 7.5 million to 9.5 million TCR reads. The study profiled peripheral blood TCR beta repertoires from healthy donors and cancer patients to examine immunoaging and T cell reconstitution after chemotherapy. Alongside approximately 95 healthy donors serving as a reference group, the cohort included some 220 cancer patients, of whom 94 had hematological cancers and 120 to 130 had solid cancers.

TCR beta rearrangements were amplified from genomic DNA extracted from peripheral blood rather than from sorted cells or RNA. What the work shows at the level of the full study, not this receptor alone: In healthy donors, the decline in TCR diversity with age was mainly explained by loss of richness, whereas in cancer patients loss of evenness was also found to contribute. The authors noted that the repertoire data do not allow conclusions about immunological memory after chemotherapy. Significantly lower blood TCR diversity and higher clonality were observed in untreated patients with hematological or solid cancers than in age-matched healthy donors. Median generation probability increased over the chemotherapy interval in both cancer cohorts, suggesting repertoire reconstitution through rebound thymic output.

Rearranged TRB sequences spanning V, D and J segments were amplified in a multiplex touch-down PCR with a mixed TRB-A/B primer pool. Illumina adapters and sample indices were attached to the amplicons in two consecutive PCR reactions using Phusion HS II polymerase. The amplicons were purified from gel with the NucleoSpin Gel and PCR Clean-up kit and then assessed with Qubit and an Agilent 2100 Bioanalyzer. Libraries were sequenced on an Illumina MiSeq using 600-cycle, single-indexed, paired-end runs. From the authors' description of their analysis: TRB sequences were processed with MiXCR versions 2.12 and 3.0.5. Each unique CDR3 nucleotide sequence counted as one clone, and only productive sequences with at least two reads were retained. Repertoire metrics included Shannon diversity, evenness, clonality (one minus evenness), and alpha-parameterized diversity profiles from alpha 0 to 5. The IGoR algorithm was used to compute generation probabilities of clones in paired pre- and post-chemotherapy samples. The raw public data were reprocessed by TCRdb itself: fastp quality trimming at Q25, MiXCR clonotype calling, in-frame beta chains only. Rows merge per CDR3 protein into single entries with the most common DNA and genes. TCRdb assigned the V and J calls; the authors' analysis was not used. Here the sample has fewer than 15,000 distinct CDR3 sequences; around 23% occur a single time. About 50% of the sample comes from the top ten.

Reading the germline V gene (reference sequence) gives CDR1 DFQATT and CDR2 SNEGSKA. There are 13 amino acids in the CDR3, from cysteine to phenylalanine inclusive. The CDR3 DNA has 39 bases and is translated from base 1. At the junction V is shortened by 3 bases and J by 10 bases, with 16 bases in between. In this sample, this clonotype turned up a few times. Its target antigen remains unknown. Per-base quality was not reported, and no clone a single base away is much larger than it. The source of this sequence is a human donor in good health. The specimen was blood. This receptor chain uses TRBV20-1 and TRBJ1-5; the D gene cannot be named for sure. The CDR3 here reads CSASKAGNRPQHF. The DNA is TGCAGTGCTAGTAAGGCCGGGAACCGACCCCAGCATTTT.